This entry lists 31 T cell receptor beta chains sequenced from one sample in a study of T-cell memory formation after mild COVID-19 (dated by TCRdb to the early 2020s). Receptor amplification or capture employed 5' RACE. Sequencing was performed on an Illumina NovaSeq 6000. The public reads were run again by TCRdb, first through fastp at Q25 and then through MiXCR, and only productive beta chains were kept. Rows merge per CDR3 protein into single entries with the most common DNA and genes. This sample comprises 200,000 to 250,000 distinct CDR3 sequences, 9.5% to 10% of them detected only once. Of the sample, 3% to 4% falls within the top ten clones. Sequenced: PBMCs or a T cell subset sorted from them (not recorded which). These receptors were obtained from a man aged 18 to 29 who had mild COVID-19 (a few samples of this study predate the infection). The sample titles of this study are shuffled in the database, so cell type and time point are left out; the donor was told from shared clones.

This sequence joins TRBV6-2 or TRBV6-3 and TRBJ2-1, with D possibly being TRBD2 (7 bases). Germline V lookup: CDR1 MNHEY, CDR2 SVGEGT. V was shortened by 6 bases and J by 6 bases, with 18 bases between the two germline ends. The CDR3 is 15 amino acids. The CDR3 sequence: CASRHPGGMFNEQFF. CDR3 in DNA: TGTGCCAGCAGACACCCGGGGGGCATGTTCAATGAGCAGTTCTTC.

The V and J genes are TRBV5-1 and TRBJ2-5; 7 bases align to TRBD2. CDR1 and CDR2 from the germline V gene are SGHRS and YFSETQ. The junction had 1 base not matched to a gene; V was cut back by 4 bases and J by 1 base. This CDR3 has 13 amino acids. The CDR3 region is CASSGGVQETQYF. CDR3 in DNA: TGCGCCAGCAGCGGGGGGGTCCAAGAGACCCAGTACTTC.

This clonotype has only a few counts. This sequence joins TRBV7-2 and TRBJ1-6; 9 bases align to TRBD1. Trimming removed 1 base from V and 8 bases from J; junction bases left unmatched: 3. Germline V gene data show CDR1 as SGHTA and CDR2 as FQGNSA. The CDR3 sequence is 15 residues long. CDR3 bases: TGTGCCAGCAGCTTAGGCCGGGACAGGGATTCACCCCTCCACTTT. This translates into CASSLGRDRDSPLHF.

V is TRBV27 and J is TRBJ1-1, with D possibly matching TRBD1 (6 bases). Germline V gene lookup returns CDR1 MNHEY and CDR2 SMNVEV (reference sequence). V gave up 4 bases and J gave up 8 bases, with 14 bases separating them. This CDR3 has 13 residues. The CDR3 DNA reads as TGTGCCAGCAGTTCCCCCCGACAGGTCGAAGCTTTCTTT. Its protein product is CASSSPRQVEAFF.

This clonotype was detected many times. The chain is built from TRBV5-1 and TRBJ2-1; 8 nucleotides agree with TRBD1. Germline V gene data show CDR1 as SGHRS and CDR2 as YFSETQ. CDR3 length: 16 residues. V shed 3 bases, J shed 4 bases, and the junction held 9 bases outside the gene matches. The CDR3 nucleotides are TGCGCCAGCAGCTCCTTCCCGGGACAGGAATACAATGAGCAGTTCTTC. Translated: CASSSFPGQEYNEQFF.

This clonotype has more than one count but fewer than ten. This sequence joins TRBV20-1 and TRBJ1-5, with TRBD1 matching over 7 bases. The length of the CDR3 is 18 residues. V lost 0 bases and J lost 3; bases outside the gene matches: 14. Germline V gives CDR1 DFQATT, CDR2 SNEGSKA (reference sequence). The DNA for the CDR3 is TGCAGTGCTAGAGATCTGGGAAGGGGGCGACTCTACAATCAGCCCCAGCATTTT. Translated, it gives CSARDLGRGRLYNQPQHF.

This clonotype was seen more than once but under ten times. The chain uses TRBV6-6 and TRBJ1-3, with a possible D match to TRBD1 (5 bases). V was trimmed by 10 bases and J by 4 bases, leaving 14 bases between them. CDR3 size: 13 residues. CDR1 and CDR2 from the germline V gene are MNHNY and SVGAGI (reference sequence). CDR3 coding DNA: TGTGCCACCGCTGGGACTGCGGGAAACACCATATATTTT. Protein sequence: CATAGTAGNTIYF.

This clonotype came up many times. The chain is built from TRBV20-1 and TRBJ2-7, with D possibly TRBD1 on 5 matching bases. CDR1 and CDR2 from the germline V gene are DFQATT and SNEGSKA (reference sequence). The V end was cut by 5 bases, the J end by 4 bases, with 9 bases between. The CDR3 has 11 amino acids. The CDR3: CSALAGYEQYF. DNA of the CDR3: TGCAGTGCTCTCGCAGGGTACGAGCAGTACTTC.

The chain recombines TRBV12-3 or TRBV12-4 with TRBJ2-1; 7 nucleotides align to TRBD2. The CDR3 consists of 15 residues. The V segment lost 6 bases and the J segment 4 bases; nucleotides outside the gene matches: 9. For the CDR3, the DNA is TGTGCCAGCAGCCCCATGAGCGGGGCTTACAATGAGCAGTTCTTC. This codes for CASSPMSGAYNEQFF.

This clonotype has ten or more counts. The J gene is TRBJ2-1, the V gene TRBV5-1; D unclear. V was pared by 3 bases and J by 5 bases, with 12 bases between. The CDR3 spans 14 residues. The germline V gene encodes CDR1 SGHRS and CDR2 YFSETQ. The CDR3 sequence: CASSWAIPHNEQFF. The CDR3 DNA sequence: TGCGCCAGCAGCTGGGCAATTCCCCACAATGAGCAGTTCTTC.

This chain uses TRBV5-1 with TRBJ2-6; 7 nucleotides agree with TRBD2. V lost 4 bases and J lost 4; bases outside the gene matches: 8. Germline V gene sequence: CDR1 SGHRS, CDR2 YFSETQ. The CDR3 contains 16 residues. CDR3 protein: CASSREAGSGANVLTF. The CDR3 DNA follows: TGCGCCAGCAGCCGGGAGGCAGGGAGCGGGGCCAACGTCCTGACTTTC.

The chain joins TRBV7-7 to TRBJ2-7; 10 bases are shared with TRBD1. The CDR3 length is 15 residues. The ends lost 5 bases at V and 0 bases at J; junction bases unmatched: 4. From germline, CDR1 is SSHAT and CDR2 FNYEAQ (reference sequence). Here the CDR3 DNA reads TGTGCCAGCAGCCCTCGGACAGGGGGCTCCTACGAGCAGTACTTC. As protein: CASSPRTGGSYEQYF.

The genes are TRBV28 and TRBJ1-4; D gene ambiguous. Germline CDR1 MDHEN, CDR2 SYDVKM. The CDR3 is 14 amino acids. Trimming left V 2 bases short and J 7 bases short, with 11 bases between. The CDR3 DNA reads TGTGCCAGCAGTTTACCCGGGGTGGTTGAAAAACTGTTTTTT. Protein sequence: CASSLPGVVEKLFF.

The CDR3 DNA reads TGTGCCCCCCTGTCGAATCTGGACGAGCAGTACGTC. Protein sequence: CAPLSNLDEQYV. The chain joins TRBV27 to TRBJ2-7; D not resolved. The CDR3 contains 12 residues. The germline gives CDR1 MNHEY, CDR2 SMNVEV (reference sequence). The V and J ends lost 11 bases and 5 bases respectively, with 16 bases between them.

The J gene is TRBJ1-3, the V gene TRBV12-3 or TRBV12-4; TRBD1 is a possible D gene (6 bases). This CDR3 is built from 17 residues. The V gene lost 6 bases and the J gene lost 2 bases, with 20 bases spanning the gap. The CDR3 DNA follows: TGTGCCAGCAGGTTCCCAGGGGACGGGGCTGCTGGAAACACCATATATTTT. Amino acids: CASRFPGDGAAGNTIYF.

V usage is TRBV9 and J usage is TRBJ1-4; D is unclear. V was clipped by 0 bases and J by 3 bases, with 9 bases between them. Germline CDR1 SGDLS, CDR2 YYNGEE. There are 15 residues in the CDR3. CDR3 region: CASSVDDGPNEKLFF. Written as DNA, the CDR3 is TGTGCCAGCAGCGTAGACGACGGACCTAATGAAAAACTGTTTTTT. Full variable domain (missing parts from reference TRBV9 and TRBJ1-4): DSGVTQTPKHLITATGQRVTLRCSPRSGDLSVYWYQQSLDQGLQFLIQYYNGEERAKGNILERFSAQQFPDLHSELNLSSLELGDSALYFCASSVDDGPNEKLFFGSGTQLSVL.

This clonotype was counted only a few times. This chain links TRBV6-1 with TRBJ2-5; possibly TRBD1 or TRBD2 for D (6 bases each). Trimming removed 7 bases from V and 5 bases from J, with 11 bases in between. Germline V gives CDR1 MNHNS, CDR2 SASEGT. The CDR3 contains 12 residues. This chain's CDR3 is CASNPGAETQYF. The CDR3 bases are TGTGCCAGCAACCCGGGGGCCGAGACCCAGTACTTC.

This clonotype was recorded a few times. The rearrangement links TRBV30 to TRBJ1-4; TRBD1 aligns across 7 bases. The CDR3 extends over 14 amino acids. CDR1 and CDR2 (germline): GTSNPN, SVGIG (reference sequence). J was trimmed by 7 bases and V by 3 bases; bases with no gene match: 8. The CDR3 sequence is CAWRIGGPGEKLFF. The CDR3 DNA is TGTGCCTGGAGAATAGGGGGCCCGGGTGAAAAACTGTTTTTT. The entire variable domain, with the rest obtained from reference TRBV30 and TRBJ1-4, is as follows: SQTIHQWPATLVQPVGSPLSLECTVEGTSNPNLYWYRQAAGRGLQLLFYSVGIGQISSEVPQNLSASRPQDRQFILSSKKLLLSDSGFYLCAWRIGGPGEKLFFGSGTQLSVL.

This clonotype was found many times. The chain combines TRBV3-1 with TRBJ2-3; 9 bases fit TRBD2. The V and J ends lost 5 bases and 8 bases, in that order; junction bases with no gene match: 5. Germline-derived CDR1 and CDR2 are LGHDT and YNNKEL (reference sequence). CDR3 length: 13 residues. CDR3 region: CASSARLAVTQYF. Here the CDR3 DNA reads TGTGCCAGCAGCGCCCGACTAGCGGTTACGCAGTATTTT.

The rearrangement uses TRBV5-4 and TRBJ1-1, with a possible D match to TRBD1 (5 bases). Germline V lookup: CDR1 SGHNT, CDR2 YYREEE (reference sequence). The CDR3 runs to 13 residues. The V and J ends lost 2 bases and 3 bases respectively, with 8 bases between them. As DNA, the CDR3 is TGTGCCAGCAGCTTCGAGGGGTACACTGAAGCTTTCTTT. It encodes CASSFEGYTEAFF.

Ten or more counts support this clonotype. CDR3: CASSLNWKGDTQYF. CDR3 coding DNA: TGCGCCAGCAGCTTGAACTGGAAGGGAGATACGCAGTATTTT. The chain employs TRBV5-1 and TRBJ2-3; D remains unclear. V lost 1 base to trimming and J lost 5 bases, with 11 bases between them. CDR1 and CDR2 from the germline V gene are SGHRS and YFSETQ. The CDR3 loop spans 14 amino acids.

This chain uses TRBV12-3 or TRBV12-4 with TRBJ1-1; D is undetermined. Trimming took 5 bases from V and 10 from J, leaving 14 bases between them. The CDR3 runs to 12 residues. CDR3 in amino acids: CASSPSDRVAFF. The CDR3 nucleotides read TGTGCCAGCAGTCCCTCTGACCGGGTAGCTTTCTTT.

Many counts were recorded for this clonotype. The rearrangement uses TRBV7-9 and TRBJ1-1, with D possibly TRBD1 on 6 matching bases. Germline V lookup: CDR1 SEHNR, CDR2 FQNEAQ (reference sequence). V lost 2 bases to trimming and J lost 4 bases, with 8 bases between them. This CDR3 is 13 amino acids long. CDR3 in DNA: TGTGCCAGCAGCTTAAACAGGGCCACTGAAGCTTTCTTT. The encoded protein is CASSLNRATEAFF.

The V gene is TRBV9, the J gene TRBJ1-5, with D perhaps TRBD1 (5 bases). The CDR3 length is 13 residues. With 4 bases removed from V and 3 bases from J, the gap between germline ends came to 8 bases. Per the germline V gene, CDR1 is SGDLS and CDR2 is YYNGEE. The DNA for the CDR3 is TGTGCCAGCAGCCGGGGGAACAATCAGCCCCAGCATTTT. This translates into CASSRGNNQPQHF.

This clonotype came up a few times. The J gene is TRBJ1-5, the V gene TRBV6-6; TRBD1 matches 10 bases. Germline values: CDR1 MNHNY, CDR2 SVGAGI (reference sequence). CDR3 length: 15 amino acids. With V trimmed by 5 bases and J by 4 bases, 5 bases remained unmatched. CDR3 sequence: CASSDRTGGNQPQHF. The CDR3 coding sequence is TGTGCCAGCAGTGATCGGACAGGGGGGAATCAGCCCCAGCATTTT.

This clonotype was observed many times. This chain connects TRBV7-2 to TRBJ2-1; D ambiguous. The germline gives CDR1 SGHTA, CDR2 FQGNSA. This CDR3 contains 11 residues. The germline V and J ends were trimmed by 3 bases and 8 bases, with 5 bases remaining between them. Written as DNA, the CDR3 is TGTGCCAGCAGCTTTTTCCATGAGCAGTTCTTC. It yields the protein CASSFFHEQFF.

In its sample, this clonotype was seen a few times. This chain uses TRBV6-5 with TRBJ2-4; possibly TRBD1 for D (6 bases). This CDR3 region has 14 residues. Germline CDR1 MNHEY, CDR2 SVGAGI. V was shortened by 6 bases and J by 9 bases, with 18 bases between the two germline ends. The CDR3 DNA is TGTGCCAGCAGCCCGACCCCACAGGGCAGCATTCAGTACTTC. This gives the protein CASSPTPQGSIQYF.

The rearrangement uses TRBV6-6 and TRBJ1-2; 8 bases are shared with TRBD1. The CDR3 has 16 amino acids. With 7 bases clipped from V and 1 base from J, the junction kept 11 bases outside the gene matches. Germline CDR1 is MNHNY and CDR2 is SVGAGI (reference sequence). In DNA, the CDR3 is TGTGCCAGCATTAACAGGGGGGGACCTTTTAACTATGGCTACACCTTC. Residues: CASINRGGPFNYGYTF.

The gene calls are TRBV29-1 and TRBJ1-2; D unresolved. This CDR3 has 10 residues. CDR1 and CDR2 from the germline V gene are SQVTM and ANQGSEA. V lost 4 bases and J 7 bases, leaving 7 bases between the germline ends. Here the CDR3 reads CSVGRLGYTF. In nucleotides, the CDR3 is TGCAGCGTTGGAAGACTTGGCTACACCTTC.

The chain employs TRBV18 and TRBJ1-6; no clear D. V was pared by 5 bases and J by 9 bases, with 14 bases between. This CDR3 is built from 14 residues. Germline lookup yields CDR1 KGHSH and CDR2 LQKENI. This CDR3 reads CASSYVSSGSPLHF. In DNA form, the CDR3 reads TGTGCCAGCTCATATGTATCTAGTGGTTCACCCCTCCACTTT.

This clonotype was seen many times. This sequence joins TRBV7-2 and TRBJ2-7; D is uncertain. The germline CDR1 and CDR2 sequences are SGHTA and FQGNSA. V dropped 5 bases and J dropped 4 bases, with 15 bases sitting between them. The CDR3 totals 14 residues. The CDR3, as DNA: TGTGCCAGCAGCCCCAGGCGGTTGGCGTACGAGCAGTACTTC. Translation gives CASSPRRLAYEQYF.